Below, one T cell receptor beta chain is given with its context. These data belong to a study of T cell changes during pregnancy in multiple sclerosis. Germline V gene lookup returns CDR1 SGHAT and CDR2 FQNNGV. The CDR3 is 14 residues long. The ends were cut back, 5 bases at V and 3 bases at J, with 14 bases in the middle. Using immunoSEQ multiplex PCR, the repertoire was profiled, and TCRdb retains in-frame clones only, with some absent. The profile shows 20,000 to 25,000 clones, approximately 86% of them singletons. The material sequenced was CD8+ T cells from peripheral blood mononuclear cells, taken in the first trimester of pregnancy. The chain joins TRBV11-2 to TRBJ2-7; D not certain. This sequence originates from a female donor in good health, enrolled as a control in a pregnancy study. In DNA, the CDR3 is TGTGCCAGCAGCCCGGCGCGGAGAAACTACGAGCAGTACTTC. Protein sequence: CASSPARRNYEQYF.